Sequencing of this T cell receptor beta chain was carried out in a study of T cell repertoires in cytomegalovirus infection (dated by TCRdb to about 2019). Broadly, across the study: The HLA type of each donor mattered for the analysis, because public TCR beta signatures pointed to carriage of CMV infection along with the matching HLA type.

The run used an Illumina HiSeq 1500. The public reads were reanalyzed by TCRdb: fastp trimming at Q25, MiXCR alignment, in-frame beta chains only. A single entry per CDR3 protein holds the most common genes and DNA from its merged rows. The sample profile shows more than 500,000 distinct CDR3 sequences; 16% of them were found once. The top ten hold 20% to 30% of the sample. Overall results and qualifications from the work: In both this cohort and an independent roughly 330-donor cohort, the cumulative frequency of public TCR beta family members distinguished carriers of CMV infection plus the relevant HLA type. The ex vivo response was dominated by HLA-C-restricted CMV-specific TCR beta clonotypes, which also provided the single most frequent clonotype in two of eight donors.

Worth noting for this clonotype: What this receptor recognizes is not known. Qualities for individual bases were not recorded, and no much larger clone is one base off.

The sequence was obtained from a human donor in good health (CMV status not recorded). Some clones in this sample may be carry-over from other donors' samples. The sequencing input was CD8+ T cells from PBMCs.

The CDR3 protein: CASSLPREEGTDTQYF. The DNA reads TGTGCCAGCAGCTTGCCGCGGGAGGAAGGCACAGATACGCAGTATTTT. The rearranged segments are TRBV5-4 and TRBJ2-3; the junction holds 8 bases that match TRBD2. The germline V gene encodes CDR1 SGHNT and CDR2 YYREEE (reference sequence). The V end gives up 1 base and the J end 1 base, leaving 5 bases in the junction not matched to a gene. The CDR3 sequence holds 16 residues, the cysteine and phenylalanine included. The entry retains the CDR3 DNA only, 48 bases that are in frame from base 1.